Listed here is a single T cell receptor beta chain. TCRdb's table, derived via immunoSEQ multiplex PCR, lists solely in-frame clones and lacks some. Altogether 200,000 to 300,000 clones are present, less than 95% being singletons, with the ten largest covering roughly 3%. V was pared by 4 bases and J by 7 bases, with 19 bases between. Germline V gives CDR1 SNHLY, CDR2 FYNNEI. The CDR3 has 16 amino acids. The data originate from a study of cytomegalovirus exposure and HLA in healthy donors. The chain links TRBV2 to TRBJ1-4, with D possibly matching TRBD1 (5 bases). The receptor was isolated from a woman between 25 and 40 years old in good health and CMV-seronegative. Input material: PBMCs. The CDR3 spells CASSAGQGGIREKLFF. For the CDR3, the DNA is TGTGCCAGCAGTGCTGGTCAGGGAGGGATTCGTGAAAAACTGTTTTTT.